The 27 T cell receptor beta chains reported below all come from one sample, sequenced in a study of blood T cell repertoires in COVID-19. TCRdb's copy holds only in-frame clones and misses some; the assay was immunoSEQ multiplex PCR. Of roughly 100,000 clones in the sample, roughly 82% are singletons; the top ten hold about 11%. Source material: peripheral blood. These TCRs come from a human donor in a cohort sampled during active COVID-19.

This chain connects TRBV5-1 to TRBJ2-1, with 8 bases fitting TRBD2. Germline V gene sequence: CDR1 SGHRS, CDR2 YFSETQ. The CDR3 is made up of 16 amino acids. The V gene end was trimmed by 6 bases and the J gene end by 8 bases; junction bases not matched to a gene: 16. This chain's CDR3 is CASKELLRGAGDEQFF. The CDR3 coding sequence is TGCGCCAGCAAAGAACTACTGCGGGGGGCCGGGGATGAGCAGTTCTTC.

The V call is TRBV11-2, the J call TRBJ1-2; possible D gene TRBD1, 6 bases. V lost 3 bases to trimming and J lost 7 bases, with 15 bases between them. CDR1 SGHAT and CDR2 FQNNGV come from the germline V gene. CDR3 length: 14 residues. The CDR3 nucleotides are TGTGCCAGCAGCTTCGATCGGCCCAGGGGTGGCTACACCTTC. Translating it yields CASSFDRPRGGYTF.

This CDR3 is CASSGALGQGAGNTGELFF. For the CDR3, the DNA is TGCGCCAGCAGTGGAGCTCTGGGACAGGGGGCTGGAAACACCGGGGAGCTGTTTTTT. The rearrangement uses TRBV10-2 and TRBJ2-2, with 12 bases lining up with TRBD1. Germline assignment: CDR1 WSHSY and CDR2 SAAADI. The CDR3 length is 19 residues. Trimming at V came to 4 bases and at J to 2 bases, leaving 11 bases not matched to a gene.

On this clone itself: An end of the junction differs from the germline gene, which may be a read error. The chain couples TRBV9 to TRBJ2-1, with 9 bases aligning to TRBD1. Germline CDR1 is SGDLS and CDR2 is YYNGEE. The CDR3 contains 16 residues. CDR3 coding DNA: TGTGCCAGCAGCCCAGGGACAGGGACCAAGTACACTGAGCAGTTCTTC. This gives the protein CASSPGTGTKYTEQFF.

The chain employs TRBV9 and TRBJ2-2; D is possibly TRBD1 (5 bases). The CDR3 runs 16 residues. Germline V CDR1 and CDR2: SGDLS, YYNGEE. Trimming took off 2 bases at V and 0 bases at J, with 11 bases between the two ends. The CDR3 here is CASSVSRAANTGELFF. The CDR3 DNA follows: TGTGCCAGCAGCGTCTCCAGGGCAGCGAACACCGGGGAGCTGTTTTTT.

J is TRBJ1-4 and V is TRBV6-5; 9 bases are a match to TRBD1. CDR3 length equals 13 residues. J was trimmed by 6 bases and V by 6 bases; bases with no gene match: 2. Germline lookup yields CDR1 MNHEY and CDR2 SVGAGI. The CDR3 DNA is TGTGCCAGCAGCCGGGACAGGGATGAAAAACTGTTTTTT. Translated, it gives CASSRDRDEKLFF.

The chain is built from TRBV6-5 and TRBJ2-3; D is ambiguous. Trimming removed 7 bases at V and 4 bases at J, with 12 bases between. The CDR3 is 13 residues long. Germline-derived CDR1 and CDR2 are MNHEY and SVGAGI. The CDR3 loop is CASTTWAPDTQYF. In nucleotides, the CDR3 is TGTGCCAGCACCACCTGGGCCCCAGATACGCAGTATTTT.

The V gene is TRBV19, the J gene TRBJ1-1; D possibly corresponds to TRBD1 (5 bases). This CDR3 has 14 amino acids. V lost 4 bases and J 4 bases, leaving 13 bases between the germline ends. Germline V gene data show CDR1 as LNHDA and CDR2 as SQIVND (reference sequence). CDR3 sequence: CASSRSGGFTEAFF. CDR3 nucleotides: TGTGCCAGTAGTAGATCCGGGGGATTCACTGAAGCTTTCTTT.

This chain connects TRBV15 to TRBJ1-5; a possible D gene is TRBD1 (5 bases). V was trimmed by 1 base and J by 0 bases, leaving 16 bases between them. CDR3 size: 18 residues. CDR1 is LNHNV and CDR2 is YYDKDF in the germline V gene (reference sequence). The CDR3 spells CATSRGGRAGFSNQPQHF. As DNA, the CDR3 is TGTGCCACCAGCAGAGGGGGTAGGGCAGGGTTTAGCAATCAGCCCCAGCATTTT.

A few counts support this clone. The V call is TRBV27, the J call TRBJ1-5; a possible D gene is TRBD1 (5 bases). The germline V gene has CDR1 MNHEY and CDR2 SMNVEV (reference sequence). Trimming cost V 4 bases and J 0 bases, with 13 bases left between them. This CDR3 has 16 amino acids. CDR3 sequence: CASSSVRTNSNQPQHF. The CDR3 region has the DNA TGTGCCAGCAGTTCCGTCCGGACAAATAGCAATCAGCCCCAGCATTTT.

The genes are TRBV18 and TRBJ1-2; a weak D match, TRBD1 (5 bases). Trimming cost V 1 base and J 8 bases, with 14 bases left between them. There are 14 residues in the CDR3. Germline V lookup: CDR1 KGHSH, CDR2 LQKENI. CDR3: CASSPLGLSEGYTF. The CDR3 DNA reads TGTGCCAGCTCACCACTGGGGCTTTCGGAAGGCTACACCTTC.

The rearrangement joins TRBV5-6 to TRBJ1-4; a possible D gene is TRBD1 (6 bases). Trimming took 3 bases from V and 8 from J, leaving 8 bases between them. Germline CDR1 reads SGHDT; CDR2 reads YYEEEE. This CDR3 contains 12 residues. This chain's CDR3 is CASSWQGEKLFF. The CDR3 nucleotides are TGTGCCAGCAGCTGGCAGGGGGAAAAACTGTTTTTT.

This sequence joins TRBV9 and TRBJ1-1; D may be TRBD1 (5 bases). This CDR3 has 14 residues. Germline assignment: CDR1 SGDLS and CDR2 YYNGEE. V lost 4 bases, J lost 3 bases, and 13 bases lay in between. CDR3: CASSIGTFDTEAFF. As DNA, the CDR3 is TGTGCCAGCAGCATCGGGACTTTTGACACTGAAGCTTTCTTT. Drawing the rest from reference TRBV9 and TRBJ1-1, the complete variable domain is DSGVTQTPKHLITATGQRVTLRCSPRSGDLSVYWYQQSLDQGLQFLIQYYNGEERAKGNILERFSAQQFPDLHSELNLSSLELGDSALYFCASSIGTFDTEAFFGQGTRLTVV.

J is TRBJ1-2 and V is TRBV9; perhaps TRBD1 as D (5 bases). There are 13 residues in the CDR3. Between the trimmed V and J ends, which lost 2 bases and 3 bases, there was a span of 8 bases. Germline-derived CDR1 and CDR2 are SGDLS and YYNGEE. CDR3 loop: CASSVGRDYGYTF. CDR3 nucleotide sequence: TGTGCCAGCAGCGTTGGCAGGGACTATGGCTACACCTTC.

The V gene is TRBV5-1, the J gene TRBJ1-1; tentatively, D is TRBD1 (6 bases). Germline V CDR1 and CDR2: SGHRS, YFSETQ. V shed 3 bases and J shed 7 bases, with 16 bases lying between them. The CDR3 runs to 14 residues. CDR3 DNA: TGCGCCAGCAGCTCGAGCTGGACAGCAATTGAAGCTTTCTTT. It is translated as CASSSSWTAIEAFF.

The J gene is TRBJ2-3, the V gene TRBV7-2; 11 bases agree with TRBD1. Trimming removed 5 bases from V and 3 bases from J; junction bases left unmatched: 4. Per germline, CDR1 SGHTA and CDR2 FQGNSA. The CDR3 has 15 amino acids. The CDR3 DNA follows: TGTGCCAGCAGCCAGGACAGGGGGCGGACAGATACGCAGTATTTT. It translates to CASSQDRGRTDTQYF.

The chain links TRBV5-1 to TRBJ2-5; 13 bases align to TRBD2. CDR1 is SGHRS and CDR2 is YFSETQ in the germline V gene. Trimming took 4 bases from V and 4 from J; bases not matched to a gene: 7. This CDR3 has 16 residues. CDR3 residues: CASSPGTSGASETQYF. DNA of the CDR3: TGCGCCAGCAGCCCAGGGACTAGCGGGGCCTCAGAGACCCAGTACTTC.

This clone turned up a few times. The chain is built from TRBV29-1 and TRBJ1-3; 9 bases are shared with TRBD1. The CDR3 sequence is 14 residues long. Germline V gene sequence: CDR1 SQVTM, CDR2 ANQGSEA. V was pared by 6 bases and J by 4 bases, with 7 bases of the junction left unmatched. The CDR3 nucleotides read TGCAGCGTCGCCGGGACAGGGTCGGGAAACACCATATATTTT. Amino acids: CSVAGTGSGNTIYF. Complete variable domain (other parts from reference TRBV29-1 and TRBJ1-3): SAVISQKPSRDICQRGTSLTIQCQVDSQVTMMFWYRQQPGQSLTLIATANQGSEATYESGFVIDKFPISRPNLTFSTLTVSNMSPEDSSIYLCSVAGTGSGNTIYFGEGSWLTVV.

The chain employs TRBV5-1 and TRBJ2-7; 16 bases fit TRBD2. The germline V gene encodes CDR1 SGHRS and CDR2 YFSETQ. This CDR3 has 16 residues. The V and J ends lost 4 bases and 6 bases, in that order; junction bases with no gene match: 7. The CDR3 DNA is TGCGCCAGCAGCGGGGGGACTAGCGGGAGGGCGGTCGAGCAGTACTTC. It translates to CASSGGTSGRAVEQYF.

CDR3 amino acids: CASSQAAGDGYTF. The CDR3 coding sequence is TGTGCCAGCAGCCAAGCAGCGGGCGACGGCTACACCTTC. The rearrangement links TRBV4-2 to TRBJ1-2; D not resolved. V lost 1 base and J lost 8, with 11 bases in between. The CDR3 contains 13 residues. Germline V gives CDR1 LGHNA, CDR2 YNFKEQ.

V is TRBV28 and J is TRBJ1-5, with D perhaps TRBD1 (5 bases). The germline V gene encodes CDR1 MDHEN and CDR2 SYDVKM. V was clipped by 6 bases and J by 5 bases, with 20 bases between them. The CDR3 contains 16 residues. The CDR3, as DNA: TGTGCCAGCAGCCAAGCGGGGGGTAGTGTGGATCAGCCCCAGCATTTT. As protein: CASSQAGGSVDQPQHF. The variable domain in full, completed from reference TRBV28 and TRBJ1-5, reads DVKVTQSSRYLVKRTGEKVFLECVQDMDHENMFWYRQDPGLGLRLIYFSYDVKMKEKGDIPEGYSVSREKKERFSLILESASTNQTSMYLCASSQAGGSVDQPQHFGDGTRLSIL.

The chain recombines TRBV18 with TRBJ1-5; D ambiguous. Per the germline V gene, CDR1 is KGHSH and CDR2 is LQKENI. The CDR3 loop spans 14 amino acids. Trimming removed 1 base at V and 4 bases at J, with 8 bases between. CDR3 DNA sequence: TGTGCCAGCTCACCACGGGCCGTTAATCAGCCCCAGCATTTT. Translating gives CASSPRAVNQPQHF.

This clone showed up just a few times. The chain has TRBV5-1 and TRBJ1-6; no clear D gene. This CDR3 has 18 amino acids. V was shortened by 0 bases and J by 0 bases, with 13 bases between the two germline ends. Germline CDR1 is SGHRS and CDR2 is YFSETQ. The CDR3 nucleotides are TGCGCCAGCAGCTTGGGTAAGGCGGAAAGCTCCTATAATTCACCCCTCCACTTT. Translation gives CASSLGKAESSYNSPLHF.

This clone has more than one count but fewer than ten. This chain uses TRBV21-1 with TRBJ2-1; TRBD1 was called by the table and not checked on the DNA. TRBV21-1 is a pseudogene. The CDR3 has 12 amino acids. The CDR3 protein is CASSTLRGEQFF. The CDR3 bases are TGTGCCAGCAGCACGCTTAGGGGTGAGCAGTTCTTC.

V usage is TRBV9 and J usage is TRBJ2-3; D might be TRBD2 (6 bases). Germline values: CDR1 SGDLS, CDR2 YYNGEE. The CDR3 spans 19 residues. Trimming took 4 bases from V and 0 from J, leaving 24 bases between them. CDR3 residues: CASSNRRSGRFPSTDTQYF. Written as DNA, the CDR3 is TGTGCCAGCAGCAACCGACGGAGCGGGCGGTTCCCTAGCACAGATACGCAGTATTTT.

The V call is TRBV4-2, the J call TRBJ1-4; possibly TRBD1 for D (6 bases). This CDR3 is built from 15 residues. Per the germline V gene, CDR1 is LGHNA and CDR2 is YNFKEQ. The ends were cut back, 1 base at V and 3 bases at J, with 9 bases in the middle. The CDR3 reads CASSQGGPANEKLFF. The CDR3 DNA reads as TGTGCCAGCAGCCAAGGGGGGCCCGCTAATGAAAAACTGTTTTTT.

This clone has only one observation. The chain employs TRBV18 and TRBJ1-5, with D unclear. The CDR3 totals 15 residues. In germline, CDR1 is KGHSH, CDR2 LQKENI. The V end was cut by 8 bases, the J end by 7 bases, with 21 bases between. CDR3 in DNA: TGTGCCAGCAACCCCACGAGGGCAGGACGACAGCCCCAGCATTTT. It codes for CASNPTRAGRQPQHF.